This T cell receptor (beta chain) was captured by sequencing in a study of blood T cell repertoires in COVID-19. Study-wide context: Whether acute or convalescent, the COVID-19 samples came from the United States, Italy and Spain. From T cells, B-cell-depleted T cells, or PBMCs came the material, which was cDNA or gDNA.

Per the original methods: Nucleated cell counts were estimated from reference gene primer amplification. Libraries were prepared by immunoSEQ multiplex PCR; TCRdb keeps only in-frame clonotypes and omits some of them. V, J and clone size were drawn from that table, and D and trimming were deduced from the DNA. The sample lists 95,000 to 150,000 clones, around four fifths occurring once. The sample consisted of peripheral blood. The TCR was taken from a human donor in a cohort sampled during active COVID-19.

The CDR3 nucleotides read TGTGCCAGCAGCCTGATCCCGGGACAGGGGTTCTATAATTCACCCCTCCACTTT. This gives the protein CASSLIPGQGFYNSPLHF. The genes are TRBV7-8 and TRBJ1-6, with 10 bases lining up with TRBD1. This CDR3 contains 18 residues. After removal of 5 bases from V and 3 bases from J, the junction contained 10 bases not matched to a gene. CDR1 SGHVS and CDR2 FQNEAQ come from the germline V gene. Variable domain in full (rest from reference TRBV7-8 and TRBJ1-6): GAGVSQSPRYKVAKRGQDVALRCDPISGHVSLFWYQQALGQGPEFLTYFQNEAQLDKSGLPSDRFFAERPEGSVSTLKIQRTQQEDSAVYLCASSLIPGQGFYNSPLHFGNGTRLTVT.